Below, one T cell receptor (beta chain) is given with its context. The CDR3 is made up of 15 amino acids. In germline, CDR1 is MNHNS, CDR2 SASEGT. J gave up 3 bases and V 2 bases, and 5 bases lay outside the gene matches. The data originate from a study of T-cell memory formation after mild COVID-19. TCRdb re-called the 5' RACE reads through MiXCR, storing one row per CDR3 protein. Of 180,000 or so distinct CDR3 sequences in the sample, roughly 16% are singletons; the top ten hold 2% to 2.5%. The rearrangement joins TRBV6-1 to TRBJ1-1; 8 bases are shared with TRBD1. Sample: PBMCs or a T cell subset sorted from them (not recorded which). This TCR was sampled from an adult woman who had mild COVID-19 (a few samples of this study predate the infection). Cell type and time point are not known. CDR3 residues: CASSEPNRGDTEAFF. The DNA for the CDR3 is TGTGCCAGCAGTGAACCCAACAGGGGGGACACTGAAGCTTTCTTT.